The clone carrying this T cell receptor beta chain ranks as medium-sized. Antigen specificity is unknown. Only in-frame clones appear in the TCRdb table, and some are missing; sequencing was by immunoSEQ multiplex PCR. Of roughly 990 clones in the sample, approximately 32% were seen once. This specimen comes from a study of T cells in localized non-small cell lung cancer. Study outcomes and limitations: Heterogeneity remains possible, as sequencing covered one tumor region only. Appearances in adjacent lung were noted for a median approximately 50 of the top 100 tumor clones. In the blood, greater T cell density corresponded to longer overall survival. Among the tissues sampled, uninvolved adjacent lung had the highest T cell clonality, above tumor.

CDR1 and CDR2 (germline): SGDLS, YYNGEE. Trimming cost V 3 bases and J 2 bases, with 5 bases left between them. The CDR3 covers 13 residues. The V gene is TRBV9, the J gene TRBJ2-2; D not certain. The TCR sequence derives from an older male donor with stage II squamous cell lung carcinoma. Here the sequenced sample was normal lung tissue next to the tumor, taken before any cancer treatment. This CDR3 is CASSEANTGELFF. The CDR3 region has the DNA TGTGCCAGCAGCGAGGCTAACACCGGGGAGCTGTTTTTT.